Following are 7 T cell receptor beta chains from one sample sequenced in a study of response to subunit inactivated influenza vaccine. TCRdb reanalysed the RT-PCR reads using MiXCR and keeps one entry per CDR3 protein. The table lists 500,000 to 600,000 distinct CDR3 sequences, less than 8% of them singletons. The starting material was PBMCs from blood, obtained around 2 years after vaccination. Every receptor here comes from a man aged 50 to 69 who received an inactivated influenza vaccine.

This clonotype came up a few times. The V and J genes are TRBV12-3 or TRBV12-4 and TRBJ2-7, with 8 bases aligning to TRBD1. With 4 bases clipped from V and 4 bases from J, the junction kept 6 bases outside the gene matches. The CDR3 extends over 14 amino acids. The CDR3 sequence: CASSSDRDFYEQYF. The CDR3 region has the DNA TGTGCCAGCAGTTCGGACAGGGATTTTTACGAGCAGTACTTC.

The chain joins TRBV12-3 or TRBV12-4 to TRBJ2-7; 9 bases align to TRBD1. With 5 bases clipped from V and 2 bases from J, the junction kept 7 bases outside the gene matches. The CDR3 consists of 15 residues. CDR3 in amino acids: CASSIGQGRAYEQYF. CDR3 nucleotides: TGTGCCAGCAGTATAGGACAGGGGCGAGCCTACGAGCAGTACTTC.

This clonotype was seen more than once but under ten times. The V call is TRBV6-1, the J call TRBJ2-7, with 9 bases fitting TRBD2. After removal of 7 bases from V and 2 bases from J, the junction contained 6 bases not matched to a gene. Germline values: CDR1 MNHNS, CDR2 SASEGT. This CDR3 spans 14 amino acids. CDR3 coding DNA: TGTGCCAGCATCGAAGCGGGAGGACCCTACGAGCAGTACTTC. Encoded protein: CASIEAGGPYEQYF.

This clonotype was found a few times. V gene TRBV12-3 or TRBV12-4 combines with J gene TRBJ1-4, with D perhaps TRBD1 (5 bases). This CDR3 spans 14 amino acids. Trimming removed 5 bases from V and 4 bases from J, with 11 bases in between. CDR3 region: CASSHGTINEKLFF. The CDR3 DNA reads TGTGCCAGCAGTCACGGGACCATTAATGAAAAACTGTTTTTT.

The sample holds one count of this clonotype. The V and J genes are TRBV18 and TRBJ1-2; D possibly corresponds to TRBD1 (6 bases). The ends were cut back, 5 bases at V and 3 bases at J, with 16 bases in the middle. CDR1 is KGHSH, CDR2 LQKENI, per germline. CDR3 length: 15 amino acids. CDR3 sequence (DNA): TGTGCCAGCTCAGCCCGACAGGACGGGCACTATGGCTACACCTTC. This translates into CASSARQDGHYGYTF.

The genes are TRBV20-1 and TRBJ2-1, with D possibly TRBD1 on 5 matching bases. CDR1 DFQATT and CDR2 SNEGSKA come from the germline V gene (reference sequence). This CDR3 is built from 12 residues. Trimming took off 7 bases at V and 0 bases at J, with 7 bases between the two ends. CDR3 in DNA: TGCAGTGGGGGCAGCTCCTACAATGAGCAGTTCTTC. Amino acids: CSGGSSYNEQFF.

This clonotype was counted at least ten times. V is TRBV2 and J is TRBJ1-5; no firm D call. Germline-derived CDR1 and CDR2 are SNHLY and FYNNEI. This CDR3 is 15 amino acids long. The ends were cut back, 7 bases at V and 10 bases at J, with 23 bases in the middle. For the CDR3, the DNA is TGTGCCAGCACTTTGGCTGCCCGGTTTGATGATCCCCAGCATTTT. It specifies CASTLAARFDDPQHF.